These 9 T cell receptor beta chains share one sample of origin, sequenced in a study of OX40 agonist ivuxolimab in advanced cancers. Some clones are missing from TCRdb's copy, which holds only in-frame ones; the method was immunoSEQ multiplex PCR. The repertoire has tens of thousands of clones, 80% to 90% of them found once; the top ten carry about 24%. The material sequenced was CD4+ or CD8+ T cells sorted from blood, taken in a trial of the OX40 agonist ivuxolimab. The receptor source for this set is an adult with an advanced solid tumor such as melanoma, head and neck, liver or kidney cancer.

The V gene is TRBV28, the J gene TRBJ2-7, with D maybe TRBD1 (5 bases). The germline gives CDR1 MDHEN, CDR2 SYDVKM. The germline V and J ends were trimmed by 7 bases and 4 bases, with 23 bases remaining between them. The CDR3 is 16 amino acids. The CDR3 nucleotides are TGTGCCAGCACCTCGCCATCCAGGGCTTCCGATTACGAGCAGTACTTC. Protein: CASTSPSRASDYEQYF.

The gene calls are TRBV10-2 and TRBJ2-7; 8 bases are shared with TRBD1. The junction had 11 bases not matched to a gene; V was cut back by 4 bases and J by 0 bases. Germline-derived CDR1 and CDR2 are WSHSY and SAAADI. The CDR3 extends over 17 amino acids. The CDR3 sequence: CASSGRFGQGSSYEQYF. The CDR3 coding sequence is TGCGCCAGCAGTGGAAGGTTCGGACAGGGAAGCTCCTACGAGCAGTACTTC.

The V and J genes are TRBV7-9 and TRBJ2-1; no reliable D call. The V end was cut by 1 base, the J end by 6 bases, with 4 bases between. Per the germline V gene, CDR1 is SEHNR and CDR2 is FQNEAQ (reference sequence). This CDR3 has 12 residues. CDR3 in amino acids: CASSLVANEQFF. In DNA, the CDR3 is TGTGCCAGCAGCTTAGTTGCCAATGAGCAGTTCTTC.

This sequence joins TRBV7-9 and TRBJ2-1; the D gene is possibly TRBD2 (7 bases). Per germline, CDR1 SEHNR and CDR2 FQNEAQ (reference sequence). V shed 5 bases and J shed 9 bases, with 26 bases lying between them. The CDR3 is 17 residues long. The CDR3, as DNA: TGTGCCAGCAGCAAAAGTCGCGAGCGGGGCTGGGGGCTTGAGCAGTTCTTC. It is translated as CASSKSRERGWGLEQFF.

The chain couples TRBV28 to TRBJ2-2; no clear D. Germline-derived CDR1 and CDR2 are MDHEN and SYDVKM. The CDR3 sequence is 13 residues long. Trimming took 2 bases from V and 2 from J, leaving 3 bases between them. The CDR3 loop is CASSLGNTGELFF. The CDR3 region has the DNA TGTGCCAGCAGTTTAGGAAACACCGGGGAGCTGTTTTTT. Using reference TRBV28 and TRBJ2-2 for the parts outside the CDR3, the full variable domain is DVKVTQSSRYLVKRTGEKVFLECVQDMDHENMFWYRQDPGLGLRLIYFSYDVKMKEKGDIPEGYSVSREKKERFSLILESASTNQTSMYLCASSLGNTGELFFGEGSRLTVL.

The gene calls are TRBV11-2 and TRBJ2-7, with TRBD1 as a possible D gene (9 bases). CDR3 length: 18 amino acids. Trimming cost V 6 bases and J 4 bases, with 28 bases left between them. CDR1 is SGHAT and CDR2 is FQNNGV in the germline V gene. CDR3 in DNA: TGTGCCAGCAGAACAGGGGGCAAAAAAGCGGGAGACATGTACGAGCAGTACTTC. The encoded protein is CASRTGGKKAGDMYEQYF.

The J gene is TRBJ1-5, the V gene TRBV5-4; 12 positions agree with TRBD1. Germline trimming cut 2 bases from V and 6 bases from J; bases unmatched to any gene: 6. CDR3 length equals 16 residues. Germline-derived CDR1 and CDR2 are SGHNT and YYREEE (reference sequence). DNA of the CDR3: TGTGCCAGCAGCTTACGGGACAGGGGGCTAAGTCAGCCCCAGCATTTT. As protein: CASSLRDRGLSQPQHF. The variable domain in full, completed from reference TRBV5-4 and TRBJ1-5, reads ETGVTQSPTHLIKTRGQQVTLRCSSQSGHNTVSWYQQALGQGPQFIFQYYREEENGRGNFPPRFSGLQFPNYSSELNVNALELDDSALYLCASSLRDRGLSQPQHFGDGTRLSIL.

The rearrangement links TRBV28 to TRBJ2-7; D is perhaps TRBD1 (6 bases). This CDR3 is built from 14 residues. Germline values: CDR1 MDHEN, CDR2 SYDVKM. Trimming shortened V by 2 bases and J by 2 bases, and 10 bases separated the two germline ends. The CDR3 nucleotides read TGTGCCAGCAGTTTAGGACAGTTTACCTACGAGCAGTACTTC. This sequence encodes CASSLGQFTYEQYF.

The rearrangement uses TRBV2 and TRBJ1-2; a weak D match, TRBD1 (6 bases). CDR1 is SNHLY, CDR2 FYNNEI, per germline. V lost 1 base and J lost 5, with 14 bases in between. The CDR3 runs to 15 residues. The CDR3 sequence is CASSEVAGVGYGYTF. In DNA, the CDR3 is TGTGCCAGCAGTGAAGTAGCAGGGGTCGGGTATGGCTACACCTTC.